This is a list of T cell receptor beta chains from one sample in a study of blood T cell repertoires in COVID-19. Measured with immunoSEQ multiplex PCR; TCRdb has only the in-frame clones, and not every one. The table shows about 210,000 clones, with about nine tenths occurring only once. Input material: PBMCs or T cells enriched from blood (not recorded which). The receptors come from a man between 18 and 29 years old with acute COVID-19. CDR3s include the opening cysteine and the closing phenylalanine or tryptophan. A D gene is named only where the DNA matches it firmly. Size is stated for part of the rows, as once, few or many counts, or as a class when the clone is expanded.

>-|-|TRBJ2-1|TRBV4-2
CASSQITGTQENEQFF
TGTGCCAGCAGCCAAATAACCGGGACTCAAGAAAATGAGCAGTTCTTC
>-|-|TRBJ1-3|TRBV7-8
CASSLARSRVSGNTIYF
TGTGCCAGCAGCTTAGCGCGTTCTAGAGTCTCGGGAAACACCATATATTTT
>-|-|TRBJ2-7|TRBV14
CASSQPGSIEQYF
TGTGCCAGCAGCCAACCCGGGAGTATCGAGCAGTACTTC
>-|-|TRBJ1-1|TRBV28
CASSSAGIPEAFF
TGTGCCAGCAGTTCGGCAGGGATTCCTGAAGCTTTCTTT
>TRBD1|-|TRBJ1-6|TRBV18
CASSPPGQSQSLHF
TGTGCCAGCTCGCCCCCGGGACAGAGTCAGTCCCTCCACTTT
>-|-|TRBJ2-5|TRBV12-3/TRBV12-4
CASSFAGRETQYF
TGTGCCAGCAGTTTCGCAGGGAGGGAGACCCAGTACTTC
>-|-|TRBJ1-4|TRBV27
CASSSLSLGGRGEKLFF
TGTGCCAGCAGTTCTCTGTCACTGGGGGGGAGAGGTGAAAAACTGTTTTTT
>-|-|TRBJ2-7|TRBV3-1/TRBV3-2
CASSQGATGTGQYF
TGTGCCAGCAGCCAAGGGGCCACAGGAACGGGGCAGTACTTC
>TRBD2|-|TRBJ2-2|TRBV30
CAWRGGRKNTGELFF
TGTGCCTGGAGGGGCGGGAGGAAGAACACCGGGGAGCTGTTTTTT
>-|-|TRBJ2-3|TRBV6-4
CASSERDTDTQYF
TGTGCCAGCAGTGAGAGGGACACAGATACGCAGTATTTT
>-|-|TRBJ1-6|TRBV28
CASTRSESPLHF
TGTGCCAGTACTAGGTCCGAGTCACCCCTCCACTTT
>-|-|TRBJ2-2|TRBV11-2
CASSSLTRMNTGELFF
TGTGCCAGCAGCTCCTTGACTAGGATGAACACCGGGGAGCTGTTTTTT
>TRBD1|-|TRBJ2-7|TRBV6-5
CASSTKGQGSYEQYF
TGTGCCAGCAGTACGAAAGGACAGGGATCCTACGAGCAGTACTTC
>-|-|TRBJ1-5|TRBV5-3
CARSQGLGNQPQHF
TGTGCCAGAAGCCAGGGGCTTGGCAATCAGCCCCAGCATTTT
>-|-|TRBJ2-7|TRBV5-6
CASSHGYDEQYF
TGTGCCAGCAGCCACGGTTATGACGAGCAGTACTTC
>-|-|TRBJ1-4|TRBV30
CAWSPGTFEKLFF
TGTGCCTGGAGTCCCGGGACTTTTGAAAAACTGTTTTTT
>-|once|TRBJ2-7|TRBV21-1
CASSPQAGHFYEQYF
TGTGCCAGCAGCCCCCAAGCCGGACACTTCTACGAGCAGTACTTC
>-|-|TRBJ2-5|TRBV5-4
CASSRIEEETQYF
TGTGCCAGCAGCCGAATAGAGGAAGAGACCCAGTACTTC
>-|-|TRBJ2-7|TRBV5-5
CASSALTGSNSYEQYF
TGTGCCAGCAGCGCCCTAACAGGGTCTAACTCCTACGAGCAGTACTTC
>TRBD2|-|TRBJ2-2|TRBV4-2
CASSQEASGRGTGELFF
TGTGCCAGCAGCCAAGAGGCTAGCGGGAGAGGTACCGGGGAGCTGTTTTTT
>TRBD2|-|TRBJ2-7|TRBV27
CASSFSSGSSYEQYF
TGTGCCAGCAGTTTCAGTAGCGGGAGCTCCTACGAGCAGTACTTC
>TRBD1|once|TRBJ2-1|TRBV6-5
CASSYSTGEQFF
TGTGCCAGCAGTTATTCGACAGGGGAGCAGTTCTTC
>-|-|TRBJ2-3|TRBV7-3
CASSSGDRFSTDTQYF
TGTGCCAGCAGCTCCGGCGACAGGTTCTCCACAGATACGCAGTATTTT
>-|-|TRBJ2-7|TRBV29-1
CSVWDTSYEQYF
TGCAGCGTTTGGGACACGTCCTACGAGCAGTACTTC
>-|-|TRBJ2-3|TRBV18
CASSLYTDTQYF
TGTGCCAGCTCTCTTTACACAGATACGCAGTATTTT
>TRBD1|-|TRBJ2-1|TRBV6-5
CATADRDNEQFF
TGTGCCACCGCCGACAGGGACAATGAGCAGTTCTTC
>TRBD2|once|TRBJ2-1|TRBV28
CASSHAGTSGTYSYNEQFF
TGTGCCAGCAGCCACGCCGGGACTAGCGGGACCTACTCCTACAATGAGCAGTTCTTC
>TRBD2|-|TRBJ2-1|TRBV30
CAWIRGGSNEQFF
TGTGCCTGGATACGGGGGGGGTCCAATGAGCAGTTCTTC
>-|once|TRBJ2-3|TRBV18
CASSPRQDTDTQYF
TGTGCCAGCTCACCACGACAGGACACAGATACGCAGTATTTT